The clone carrying this T cell receptor beta chain turned up a few times. Its target is unknown. Trimming at V came to 4 bases and at J to 1 base, leaving 7 bases not matched to a gene. Germline V lookup: CDR1 SGHNT, CDR2 YYREEE (reference sequence). The CDR3 is 16 amino acids. With 60 Vbeta and 13 Jbeta primers, the PCR was carried out. Assay used: immunoSEQ multiplex PCR; TCRdb lists only in-frame clones, some missing. The data contain some 99,000 clones, 60% to 80% of them singletons. These data belong to a study of cytomegalovirus exposure and HLA in healthy donors. Study-wide results and caveats: Later analysis showed TCR association rates varying by HLA locus, highest for DRB1 and lowest for HLA-C. A highly shared variant cluster was judged a likely technical artifact. 150 or so TCR beta chains were listed as cytomegalovirus-associated. For TCR beta chains, V- and J-gene trimming was later linked to a missense DCLRE1C variant.

Sequenced sample: PBMCs. The sequence was collected from a female donor in good health and CMV-seronegative. This chain uses TRBV5-4 with TRBJ1-1; TRBD1 agrees at 10 bases. In nucleotides, the CDR3 is TGTGCCAGCAGCACGCGGGACAGGGGACCGAACACTGAAGCTTTCTTT. Protein sequence: CASSTRDRGPNTEAFF.